These 19 T cell receptor beta chains originate from one sample sequenced in a study of human CD8 memory T cell subsets (dated by TCRdb to about 2020). A Human TCR Profiling Kit was used to prepare UMI-labeled 5' RACE TCRbeta libraries. TCRdb reprocessed the reads and lists each CDR3 protein sequence as a single entry, with no DNA. The sample table gives about 18,000 distinct CDR3 sequences. The ten most abundant clones make up 5.4% of the sample. The sample consisted of CD8+ T cells from PBMCs. These TCRs come from a human donor in good health.

CDR3 protein: CASSDRTSEQYF. V usage is TRBV7-2 and J usage is TRBJ2-7. CDR1 and CDR2 from the germline V gene are SGHTA and FQGNSA. The CDR3 is 12 residues long.

This chain uses TRBV14 with TRBJ2-3; the TCRdb D gene call, TRBD2, has no DNA to confirm it. The CDR3 length is 20 residues. Germline V gene sequence: CDR1 SGHDN, CDR2 FVKESK. CDR3 sequence: CASSQGLSSGSRFGTDTQYF.

This rearrangement joins TRBV19 to TRBJ1-5; TCRdb lists TRBD1, though no DNA is available to test this call. The CDR3 spans 13 residues. Per germline, CDR1 LNHDA and CDR2 SQIVND (reference sequence). The CDR3 sequence is CASGDRYNQPQHF.

This rearrangement joins TRBV6-5 to TRBJ1-5; TCRdb gives TRBD1 as the D gene, but with no DNA this cannot be confirmed. Germline CDR1 and CDR2: MNHEY and SVGAGI. This CDR3 has 14 residues. The CDR3 is CASSYAGGNQPQHF.

V gene TRBV3-1 combines with J gene TRBJ2-1; without DNA, the TCRdb call of TRBD1 cannot be checked. This CDR3 contains 14 residues. The germline gives CDR1 LGHDT, CDR2 YNNKEL (reference sequence). The CDR3 here is CASSLQTGVDEQFF.

The rearrangement uses TRBV28 and TRBJ2-7; the TCRdb call, TRBD1, lacks DNA for checking. This CDR3 has 14 residues. From germline, CDR1 is MDHEN and CDR2 SYDVKM. CDR3 in amino acids: CASSLGGFSYEQYF.

V gene TRBV28 combines with J gene TRBJ1-1. CDR1 MDHEN and CDR2 SYDVKM come from the germline V gene. This CDR3 is 14 amino acids long. The CDR3 region is CASSIISKNTEAFF.

This sequence joins TRBV28 and TRBJ2-7. The CDR3 is 16 amino acids. The germline V gene has CDR1 MDHEN and CDR2 SYDVKM. The CDR3: CASRGLVGASSYEQYF.

CDR3 in amino acids: CASRLNNEQFF. V is TRBV6-6 and J is TRBJ2-1. Germline CDR1 MNHNY, CDR2 SVGAGI (reference sequence). This CDR3 spans 11 amino acids.

The rearrangement joins TRBV5-4 to TRBJ2-5; TCRdb gives TRBD2 as the D gene, but with no DNA this cannot be confirmed. Germline-derived CDR1 and CDR2 are SGHNT and YYREEE (reference sequence). The CDR3 is 15 residues long. CDR3 residues: CASSTLTGRGETQYF. The full variable domain, in which reference TRBV5-4 and TRBJ2-5 provide the parts outside the CDR3, is ETGVTQSPTHLIKTRGQQVTLRCSSQSGHNTVSWYQQALGQGPQFIFQYYREEENGRGNFPPRFSGLQFPNYSSELNVNALELDDSALYLCASSTLTGRGETQYFGPGTRLLVL.

The rearrangement links TRBV9 to TRBJ2-1; TCRdb's D gene call, TRBD1, goes unchecked for lack of DNA. This CDR3 is 14 amino acids long. The germline V gene has CDR1 SGDLS and CDR2 YYNGEE. The CDR3 sequence: CASSSSDNYNEQFF.

The chain combines TRBV11-2 with TRBJ2-7; checking the TCRdb D call of TRBD1 is not possible without DNA. CDR3 size: 13 residues. Germline loops: CDR1 SGHAT, CDR2 FQNNGV. CDR3 in amino acids: CATSRTDPYEQYF.

This sequence joins TRBV20-1 and TRBJ2-5; TCRdb outputs TRBD1, but without DNA this stays unchecked. This CDR3 has 15 amino acids. CDR1 and CDR2 (germline): DFQATT, SNEGSKA (reference sequence). This CDR3 reads CSAREVQGRQETQYF.

This chain connects TRBV25-1 to TRBJ2-5; TCRdb gives TRBD1 as the D gene, but with no DNA this cannot be confirmed. CDR1 and CDR2 (germline): MGHDK, SYGVNS. There are 16 residues in the CDR3. The CDR3 loop reads CASRSPRGAGGETQYF.

CDR3: CASRIGGTSYNEQFF. This chain joins TRBV10-2 and TRBJ2-1; no DNA is available, so the TRBD1 call from TCRdb remains unchecked. Germline CDR1 is WSHSY and CDR2 is SAAADI. The CDR3 runs 15 residues.

This sequence joins TRBV3-1 and TRBJ1-2; the D gene TCRdb calls, TRBD1, cannot be checked with no DNA. CDR3 length equals 17 residues. CDR1 and CDR2 from the germline V gene are LGHDT and YNNKEL (reference sequence). CDR3 residues: CASSQGSNREPLWGYTF.

The V gene is TRBV14, the J gene TRBJ2-3; TCRdb picks TRBD2, but there is no DNA to check that call. Germline CDR1 SGHDN, CDR2 FVKESK. The CDR3 loop spans 17 amino acids. The CDR3 loop is CASSPLSGGASTDTQYF. Looking up the rest from reference TRBV14 and TRBJ2-3 gives the full variable domain: EAGVTQFPSHSVIEKGQTVTLRCDPISGHDNLYWYRRVMGKEIKFLLHFVKESKQDESGMPNNRFLAERTGGTYSTLKVQPAELEDSGVYFCASSPLSGGASTDTQYFGPGTRLTVL.

The genes are TRBV6-6 and TRBJ1-1; TCRdb's D call of TRBD1 is untestable without DNA. The CDR3 extends over 13 amino acids. Per the germline V gene, CDR1 is MNHNY and CDR2 is SVGAGI (reference sequence). The CDR3: CASSYSGGTEAFF.

The CDR3 loop reads CASSLELPGVYNEQFF. This chain links TRBV7-2 with TRBJ2-1; there is no DNA to check the TCRdb D call of TRBD1. Germline V gives CDR1 SGHTA, CDR2 FQGNSA. CDR3 length: 16 amino acids.